What follows describes a single T cell receptor beta chain. No antigen is known for it. 13 Jbeta primers and 60 Vbeta primers were used for the PCR. Profiled with immunoSEQ multiplex PCR; TCRdb holds only in-frame clones, not every one. This sample's clone table lists roughly 45,000 clones. These data belong to a study of cytomegalovirus exposure and HLA in healthy donors. Study as a whole: Of all 400 or so donors who were genotyped, roughly 85% belonged to the Caucasian-associated ancestry cluster. General observations from the study: Whilst most TCR sequences proved rare, a subset of public TCRs occurred across many donors.

From germline, CDR1 is SQVTM and CDR2 ANQGSEA. The CDR3 contains 11 residues. V lost 4 bases, J lost 5 bases, and 8 bases lay in between. The sequenced sample consisted of PBMCs. V and J are TRBV29-1 and TRBJ2-5; D is perhaps TRBD1 (5 bases). The sequence came from a woman under 40 in good health and CMV-seronegative. In DNA, the CDR3 is TGCAGCGTTGGCCCAGGGGAGACCCAGTACTTC. This sequence encodes CSVGPGETQYF.